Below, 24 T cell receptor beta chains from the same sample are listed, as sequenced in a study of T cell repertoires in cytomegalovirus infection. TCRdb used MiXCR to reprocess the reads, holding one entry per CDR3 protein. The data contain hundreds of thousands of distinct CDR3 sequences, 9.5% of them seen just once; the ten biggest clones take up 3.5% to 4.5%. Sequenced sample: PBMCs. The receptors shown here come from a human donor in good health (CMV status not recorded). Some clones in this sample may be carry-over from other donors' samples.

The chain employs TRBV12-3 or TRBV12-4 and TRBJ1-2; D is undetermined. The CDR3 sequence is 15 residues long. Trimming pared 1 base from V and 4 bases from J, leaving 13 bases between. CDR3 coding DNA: TGTGCCAGCAGTTTAGAGTTAGGGTCTTTCTATGGCTACACCTTC. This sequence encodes CASSLELGSFYGYTF.

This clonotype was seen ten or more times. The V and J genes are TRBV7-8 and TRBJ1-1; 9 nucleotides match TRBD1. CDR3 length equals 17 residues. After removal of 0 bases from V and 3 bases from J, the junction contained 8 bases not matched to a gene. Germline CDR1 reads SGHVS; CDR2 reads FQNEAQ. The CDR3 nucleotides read TGTGCCAGCAGCTTAGCGCCCTTGGGACAGGGTTACACTGAAGCTTTCTTT. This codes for CASSLAPLGQGYTEAFF.

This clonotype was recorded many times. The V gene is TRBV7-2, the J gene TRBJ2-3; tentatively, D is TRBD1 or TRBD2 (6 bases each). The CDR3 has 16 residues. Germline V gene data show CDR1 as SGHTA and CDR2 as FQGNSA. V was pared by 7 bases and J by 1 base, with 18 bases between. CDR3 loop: CASTLEGGQRTDTQYF. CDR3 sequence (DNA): TGTGCCAGCACCCTGGAGGGGGGACAACGCACAGATACGCAGTATTTT.

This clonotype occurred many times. The CDR3 sequence: CASARDAFQGASGNTIYF. CDR3 bases: TGTGCCAGCGCGCGCGACGCTTTTCAGGGGGCTAGTGGAAACACCATATATTTT. The chain employs TRBV7-9 and TRBJ1-3, with 8 bases identical to TRBD1. V shed 8 bases and J 3 bases; nucleotides not matched to a gene: 18. In germline, CDR1 is SEHNR, CDR2 FQNEAQ (reference sequence). The CDR3 sequence is 18 residues long.

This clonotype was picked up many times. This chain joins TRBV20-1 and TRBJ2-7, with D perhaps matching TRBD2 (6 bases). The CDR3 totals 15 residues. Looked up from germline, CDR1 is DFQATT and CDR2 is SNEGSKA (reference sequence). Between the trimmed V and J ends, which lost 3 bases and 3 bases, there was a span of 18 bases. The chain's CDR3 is CSARDPGTGDYEQYF. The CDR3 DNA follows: TGCAGTGCTAGGGATCCCGGGACGGGAGACTACGAGCAGTACTTC.

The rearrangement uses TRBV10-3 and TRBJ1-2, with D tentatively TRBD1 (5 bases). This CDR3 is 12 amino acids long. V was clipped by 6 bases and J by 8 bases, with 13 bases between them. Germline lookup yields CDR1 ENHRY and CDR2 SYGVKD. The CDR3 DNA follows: TGTGCCATCAGCGAGCCGGGGGAAGGCTACACCTTC. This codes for CAISEPGEGYTF.

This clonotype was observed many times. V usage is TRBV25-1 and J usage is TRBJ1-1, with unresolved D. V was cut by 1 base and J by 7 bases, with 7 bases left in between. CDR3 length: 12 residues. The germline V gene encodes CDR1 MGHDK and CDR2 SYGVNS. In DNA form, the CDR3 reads TGTGCCAGCAGTGAATTGTCTAGTGAAGCTTTCTTT. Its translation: CASSELSSEAFF.

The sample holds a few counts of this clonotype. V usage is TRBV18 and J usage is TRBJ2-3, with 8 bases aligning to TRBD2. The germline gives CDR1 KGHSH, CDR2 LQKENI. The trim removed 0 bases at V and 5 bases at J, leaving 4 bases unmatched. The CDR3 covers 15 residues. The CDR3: CASSPPRGALDTQYF. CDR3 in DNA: TGTGCCAGCTCACCACCGCGGGGGGCCTTAGATACGCAGTATTTT.

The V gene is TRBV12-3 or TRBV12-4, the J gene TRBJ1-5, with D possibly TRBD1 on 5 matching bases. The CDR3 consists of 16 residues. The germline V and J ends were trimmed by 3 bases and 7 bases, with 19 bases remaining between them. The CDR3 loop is CASSLNVPQGWQPQHF. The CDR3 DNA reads TGTGCCAGCAGTTTGAACGTTCCCCAGGGCTGGCAGCCCCAGCATTTT.

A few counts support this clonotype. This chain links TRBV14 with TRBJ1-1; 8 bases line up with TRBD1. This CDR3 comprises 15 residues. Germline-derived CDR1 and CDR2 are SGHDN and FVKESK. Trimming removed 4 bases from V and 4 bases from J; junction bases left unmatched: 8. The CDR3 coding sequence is TGTGCCAGCAGCCCCTTCAGGGGGCCGTTCACTGAAGCTTTCTTT. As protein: CASSPFRGPFTEAFF.

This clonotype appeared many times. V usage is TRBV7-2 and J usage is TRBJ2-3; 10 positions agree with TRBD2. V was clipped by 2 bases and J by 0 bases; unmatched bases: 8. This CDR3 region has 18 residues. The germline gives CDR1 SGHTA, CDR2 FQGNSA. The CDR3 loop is CASSLTLAGALSTDTQYF. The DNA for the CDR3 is TGTGCCAGCAGCTTAACTCTAGCGGGAGCCCTCAGCACAGATACGCAGTATTTT.

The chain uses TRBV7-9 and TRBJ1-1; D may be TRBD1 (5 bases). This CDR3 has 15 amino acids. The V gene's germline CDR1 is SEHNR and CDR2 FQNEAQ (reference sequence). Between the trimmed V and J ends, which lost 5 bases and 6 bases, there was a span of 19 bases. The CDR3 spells CASSGYRQSDPEAFF. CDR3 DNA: TGTGCCAGCAGCGGCTATCGACAGTCGGACCCTGAAGCTTTCTTT.

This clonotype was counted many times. CDR3: CASSLASGKGEQFF. The CDR3 DNA reads as TGTGCCAGCAGCTTGGCTAGCGGGAAGGGTGAGCAGTTCTTC. This sequence joins TRBV7-9 and TRBJ2-1; 9 nucleotides match TRBD2. Unmatched junction bases numbered 6, after V lost 3 bases and J lost 9 bases. CDR1 is SEHNR and CDR2 is FQNEAQ in the germline V gene (reference sequence). The CDR3 is made up of 14 amino acids. The full variable domain, completed using reference TRBV7-9 and TRBJ2-1, is DTGVSQNPRHKITKRGQNVTFRCDPISEHNRLYWYRQTLGQGPEFLTYFQNEAQLEKSRLLSDRFSAERPKGSFSTLEIQRTEQGDSAMYLCASSLASGKGEQFFGPGTRLTVL.

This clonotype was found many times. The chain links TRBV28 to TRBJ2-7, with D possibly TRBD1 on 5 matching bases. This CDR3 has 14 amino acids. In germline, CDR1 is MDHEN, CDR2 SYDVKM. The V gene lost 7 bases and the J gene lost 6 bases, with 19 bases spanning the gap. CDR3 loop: CASTPSTGTGEQYF. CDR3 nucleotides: TGTGCCAGCACCCCTTCGACCGGTACAGGCGAGCAGTACTTC.

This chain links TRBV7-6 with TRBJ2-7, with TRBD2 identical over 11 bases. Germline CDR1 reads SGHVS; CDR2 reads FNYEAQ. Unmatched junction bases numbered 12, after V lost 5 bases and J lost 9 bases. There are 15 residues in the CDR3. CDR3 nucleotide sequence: TGTGCCAGCAGCGCGGGGACTAGCGGACTAGTGGGGCAGTACTTC. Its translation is CASSAGTSGLVGQYF.

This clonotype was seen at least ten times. In DNA, the CDR3 is TGTGCCAGCAGCCCGGGGGCCTCTCGCAATGAGCAGTTCTTC. Amino acid sequence: CASSPGASRNEQFF. The chain recombines TRBV7-3 with TRBJ2-1; D may be TRBD1 or TRBD2 (6 bases each). Trimming took 5 bases from V and 6 from J, leaving 14 bases between them. The germline V gene encodes CDR1 SGHTA and CDR2 FQGTGA. The CDR3 is 14 amino acids.

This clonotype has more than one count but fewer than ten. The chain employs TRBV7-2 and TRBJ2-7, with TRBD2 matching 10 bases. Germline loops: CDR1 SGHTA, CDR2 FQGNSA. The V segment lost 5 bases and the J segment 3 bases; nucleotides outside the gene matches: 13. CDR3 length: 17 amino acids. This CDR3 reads CASSLHRSGTSVYEQYF. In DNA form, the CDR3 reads TGTGCCAGCAGCCTCCATCGATCAGGGACTAGCGTCTACGAGCAGTACTTC.

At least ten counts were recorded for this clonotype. This CDR3 is CASDYARNRDRTVNEQFF. CDR3 sequence (DNA): TGTGCCAGCGACTATGCGAGGAACCGGGACAGGACTGTCAATGAGCAGTTCTTC. This rearrangement joins TRBV6-6 to TRBJ2-1, with 8 bases identical to TRBD1. Germline V lookup: CDR1 MNHNY, CDR2 SVGAGI (reference sequence). The CDR3 is 18 residues long. V shed 8 bases, J shed 6 bases, and the junction held 21 bases outside the gene matches.

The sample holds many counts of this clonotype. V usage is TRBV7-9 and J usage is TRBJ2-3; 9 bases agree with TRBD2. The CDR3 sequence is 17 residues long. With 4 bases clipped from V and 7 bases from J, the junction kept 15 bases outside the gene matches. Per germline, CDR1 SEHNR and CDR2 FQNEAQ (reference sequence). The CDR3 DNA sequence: TGTGCCAGCAGCTCCCTAAGGGGACTAGCAGAACCGAATACGCAGTATTTT. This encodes CASSSLRGLAEPNTQYF.

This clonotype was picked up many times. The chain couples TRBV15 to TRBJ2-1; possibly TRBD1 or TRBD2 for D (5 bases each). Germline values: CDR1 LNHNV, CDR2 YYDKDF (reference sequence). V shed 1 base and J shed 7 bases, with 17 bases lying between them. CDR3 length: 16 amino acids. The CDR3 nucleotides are TGTGCCACCAGCAGAGGGGGGTGGACAAATGGAAATGAGCAGTTCTTC. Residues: CATSRGGWTNGNEQFF.

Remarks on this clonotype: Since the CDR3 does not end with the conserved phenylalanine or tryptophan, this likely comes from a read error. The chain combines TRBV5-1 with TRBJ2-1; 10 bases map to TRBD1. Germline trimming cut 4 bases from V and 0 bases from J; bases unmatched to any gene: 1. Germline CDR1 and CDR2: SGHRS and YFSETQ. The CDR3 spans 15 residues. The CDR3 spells CASSGQGGSYNEQFY. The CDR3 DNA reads TGCGCCAGCAGCGGACAGGGGGGCTCCTACAATGAGCAGTTCTAC.

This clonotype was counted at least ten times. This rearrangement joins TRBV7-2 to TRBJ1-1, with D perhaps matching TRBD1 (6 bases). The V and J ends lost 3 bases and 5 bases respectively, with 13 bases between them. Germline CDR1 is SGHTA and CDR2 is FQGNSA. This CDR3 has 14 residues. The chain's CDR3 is CASSLGGARTEAFF. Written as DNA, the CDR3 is TGTGCCAGCAGCTTGGGGGGGGCGCGAACTGAAGCTTTCTTT.

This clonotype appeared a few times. CDR3 amino acids: CASSQEAFRGTGELFF. In nucleotides, the CDR3 is TGTGCCAGCAGCCAAGAAGCGTTCAGGGGGACCGGGGAGCTGTTTTTT. The chain combines TRBV14 with TRBJ2-2; 7 positions agree with TRBD1. J was trimmed by 5 bases and V by 0 bases; bases with no gene match: 6. There are 16 residues in the CDR3. Germline V CDR1 and CDR2: SGHDN, FVKESK.

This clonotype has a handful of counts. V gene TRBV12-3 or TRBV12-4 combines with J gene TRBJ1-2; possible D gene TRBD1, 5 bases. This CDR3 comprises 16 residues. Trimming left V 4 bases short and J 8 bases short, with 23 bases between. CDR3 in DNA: TGTGCCAGCAGTTCCCTCGGTGCGGGACGAACTATGGGCTACACCTTC. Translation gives CASSSLGAGRTMGYTF.